These T cell receptor beta chains were read from a single sample in a study of T cell repertoires in cytomegalovirus infection. TCRdb reprocessed the reads with MiXCR, giving one entry per CDR3 protein. The sample has about 260,000 distinct CDR3 sequences, approximately 9% seen once. Sequenced material: PBMCs. These receptors were collected from a human donor in good health (CMV status not recorded). Some clones in this sample may be carry-over from other donors' samples. The CDR3 runs from the conserved cysteine through the conserved F or W. Each record gives: V gene, J gene, clone size, D gene, CDR3 DNA, CDR3 protein. The D gene is left open where the match is weak. Clone size is stated in some rows and not others, as once, few, many or a class when expanded.

V gene: TRBV7-8
J gene: TRBJ2-3
clone size: many
D gene: TRBD2
CDR3 DNA: TGTGCCAGCAGCCCCCGACTAGCGGGGGTGGAAGGGAATACGCAGTATTTT
CDR3 protein: CASSPRLAGVEGNTQYF

V gene: TRBV27
J gene: TRBJ1-5
clone size: many
D gene: -
CDR3 DNA: TGTGCCAGCAGTCCAAGGGGGAATAGCAATCAGCCCCAGCATTTT
CDR3 protein: CASSPRGNSNQPQHF

V gene: TRBV7-9
J gene: TRBJ2-7
clone size: many
D gene: -
CDR3 DNA: TGTGCCAGCAGTTCCCCGATCTCGGGTGGCGAGCAGTACTTC
CDR3 protein: CASSSPISGGEQYF

V gene: TRBV7-6
J gene: TRBJ1-1
clone size: many
D gene: TRBD1
CDR3 DNA: TGTGCCAGCAGCTTAGGAGGACAGGGGGCGATGGCTGAAGCTTTCTTT
CDR3 protein: CASSLGGQGAMAEAFF

V gene: TRBV20-1
J gene: TRBJ1-3
clone size: -
D gene: TRBD1
CDR3 DNA: TGCAGTGCTAGAGATACTACAGGGGCAAAAGGAAACACCATATATTTT
CDR3 protein: CSARDTTGAKGNTIYF

V gene: TRBV19
J gene: TRBJ1-6
clone size: many
D gene: -
CDR3 DNA: TGTGCCAGCACCCCCGGGAGGCGATATCCGAATTCACCCCTCCACTTT
CDR3 protein: CASTPGRRYPNSPLHF

V gene: TRBV3-1
J gene: TRBJ2-2
clone size: few
D gene: -
CDR3 DNA: TGTGCCAGCAGCCAATTCCCGGGAGATAGAGCCGGGGAGCTGTTTTTT
CDR3 protein: CASSQFPGDRAGELFF

V gene: TRBV7-2
J gene: TRBJ1-2
clone size: many
D gene: -
CDR3 DNA: TGTGCCAGCAGCTTAGCGCCCGGGAGTGGCTACACCTTC
CDR3 protein: CASSLAPGSGYTF

V gene: TRBV7-3
J gene: TRBJ2-3
clone size: -
D gene: -
CDR3 DNA: TGTGCCAGCAGCTTAAGTGGTAGGGGGGGCATGCGCACAGATACGCAGTATTTT
CDR3 protein: CASSLSGRGGMRTDTQYF

V gene: TRBV6-6
J gene: TRBJ2-7
clone size: many
D gene: -
CDR3 DNA: TGTGCCAGCAGACTCCCCCGACGAGAAAGGGAGTCCTACGAGCAGTACTTC
CDR3 protein: CASRLPRRERESYEQYF

V gene: TRBV7-9
J gene: TRBJ2-6
clone size: many
D gene: -
CDR3 DNA: TGTGCCAGCAGCCCCTACCGCTCTGGGGCCAACGTCCTGACTTTC
CDR3 protein: CASSPYRSGANVLTF

V gene: TRBV7-2
J gene: TRBJ2-3
clone size: many
D gene: -
CDR3 DNA: TGTGCCAGCAGCTTTAATCCCGGTTCGGATACGCAGTATTTT
CDR3 protein: CASSFNPGSDTQYF

V gene: TRBV7-9
J gene: TRBJ2-1
clone size: many
D gene: -
CDR3 DNA: TGTGCCAGCAGCTCCCCCTTGGGAGTCGGGTCCTACAATGAGCAGTTCTTC
CDR3 protein: CASSSPLGVGSYNEQFF